This TCR beta chain was recorded in a study of cytomegalovirus exposure and HLA in healthy donors. For the study at large: The 120 validation repertoires were produced on the same platform as the 500 to 800 repertoires of the first cohort. This was reported in a later analysis.

Profiling relied on immunoSEQ multiplex PCR, and the TCRdb table lists in-frame clones only, not all of them. The data contain about 49,000 clones, about 90% of them singletons. Looked up from germline, CDR1 is MNHEY and CDR2 is SVGAGI. Deletions cut 2 bases from V and 0 bases from J, with 7 bases between. CDR3 length: 14 amino acids. The chain links TRBV6-5 to TRBJ1-1, with unresolved D. The sample comprised PBMCs. This receptor was obtained from a man between 18 and 35 years old in good health and CMV-seronegative. This chain's CDR3 is CASSYGGMNTEAFF. In nucleotides, the CDR3 is TGTGCCAGCAGTTACGGAGGGATGAACACTGAAGCTTTCTTT.